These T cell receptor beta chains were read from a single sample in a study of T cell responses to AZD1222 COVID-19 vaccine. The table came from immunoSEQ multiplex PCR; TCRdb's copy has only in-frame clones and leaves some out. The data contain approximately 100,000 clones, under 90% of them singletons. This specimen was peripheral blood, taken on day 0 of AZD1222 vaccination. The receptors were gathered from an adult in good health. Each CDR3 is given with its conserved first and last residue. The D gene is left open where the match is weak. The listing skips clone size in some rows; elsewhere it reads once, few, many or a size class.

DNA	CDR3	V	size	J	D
TGCGCCAGCAGCCAAGGCGGGGCAGGCCACTCCTATGGCTACACCTTC	CASSQGGAGHSYGYTF	TRBV4-3	few	TRBJ1-2	NA
TGTGCCAGCAGTCGGGACAGCTATGGCTACACCTTC	CASSRDSYGYTF	TRBV7-9	NA	TRBJ1-2	TRBD1
TGTGCCAGCAGCTTTTTTGGGGCCAACGTCCTGACTTTC	CASSFFGANVLTF	TRBV7-3	few	TRBJ2-6	NA
TGTGCCAGCAGCTCTACCTTGAGCTCCTATAATTCACCCCTCCACTTT	CASSSTLSSYNSPLHF	TRBV11-2	few	TRBJ1-6	NA
TGTGCCAGCAGCGTAAATCCGGGCTCGAACACTGAAGCTTTCTTT	CASSVNPGSNTEAFF	TRBV9	NA	TRBJ1-1	NA
TGTGCCAGCTCACCATTCGAGGGACAGGGGGCCGAGCAGTACTTC	CASSPFEGQGAEQYF	TRBV18	few	TRBJ2-7	TRBD1
TGTGCCAGCTCGGTACAGGGGCGAGAGCCCCAGCATTTT	CASSVQGREPQHF	TRBV18	once	TRBJ1-5	TRBD1
TGTGCCAGCAGCTTAGACTTAACCTACGAGCAGTACTTC	CASSLDLTYEQYF	TRBV7-6	once	TRBJ2-7	NA
TGTGCCAGCTCGGAGGACCAATCCACTGAAGCTTTCTTT	CASSEDQSTEAFF	TRBV18	NA	TRBJ1-1	NA
TGTGCCAGCAGTTCCACCCAGACAGGGTTAAGTCAGCCCCAGCATTTT	CASSSTQTGLSQPQHF	TRBV27	NA	TRBJ1-5	TRBD1
TGTGCCAGCAGTCAGGAAACCTACGAGCAGTACTTC	CASSQETYEQYF	TRBV12-3/TRBV12-4	once	TRBJ2-7	NA
TGTGCCAGCAGCTTGTTTTCGGGACTAGCGGGAGTGGGCAATGAGCAGTTCTTC	CASSLFSGLAGVGNEQFF	TRBV5-4	NA	TRBJ2-1	TRBD2
TGTGCCAGCAGACGCGGACAGGACACTGAAGCTTTCTTT	CASRRGQDTEAFF	TRBV6-5	NA	TRBJ1-1	TRBD1
TGCGCCAGCAGCTTGGAACAGCCTTATGGCTACACCTTC	CASSLEQPYGYTF	TRBV5-1	NA	TRBJ1-2	NA
TGCGCCAGCAGCTTGACCGGGAGCGCAGATACGCAGTATTTT	CASSLTGSADTQYF	TRBV5-1	NA	TRBJ2-3	NA
TGTGCCAGCTCACCGCAAGGGAATGGCTACACCTTC	CASSPQGNGYTF	TRBV18	NA	TRBJ1-2	NA
TGTGCCAGCAGCCAGACACATGGACTAGCGGGAGGAGAGACCCAGTACTTC	CASSQTHGLAGGETQYF	TRBV14	NA	TRBJ2-5	TRBD2
TGTGCCAGCAGCCAAGGGGCTCCGGGAAACACCATATATTTT	CASSQGAPGNTIYF	TRBV3-1/TRBV3-2	NA	TRBJ1-3	NA